One and the same sample provided the 21 T cell receptor beta chains below, sequenced in a study of Graves' ophthalmopathy and Graves' hyperthyroidism. The study amplified TCR beta CDR3 regions using RNA transcripts. Second-round multiplex PCR came after first-round RT-PCR with HTBI primers. From the multiplex PCR reads, TCRdb called clonotypes with MiXCR, one entry per CDR3 protein. The sample holds some 380,000 distinct CDR3 sequences, roughly 15% seen once. Sequenced input: peripheral blood. The source is a woman between 18 and 29 years old with stable Graves' hyperthyroidism.

In this sample, this clonotype turned up many times. The chain carries TRBV6-6 and TRBJ1-2; D gene unclear. This CDR3 is 14 amino acids long. V was pared by 3 bases and J by 8 bases, with 16 bases between. CDR1 is MNHNY and CDR2 is SVGAGI in the germline V gene (reference sequence). CDR3 sequence: CASSYNAGLRGYTF. CDR3 coding DNA: TGTGCCAGCAGTTATAACGCGGGTCTGAGGGGCTACACCTTC.

The rearrangement links TRBV18 to TRBJ2-2; D is undetermined. The CDR3 covers 16 residues. V was shortened by 4 bases and J by 2 bases, with 14 bases between the two germline ends. Germline V gene data show CDR1 as KGHSH and CDR2 as LQKENI. CDR3 region: CASSRQRGRNTGELFF. DNA of the CDR3: TGTGCCAGCTCACGCCAGCGTGGACGAAACACCGGGGAGCTGTTTTTT. The full variable domain, in which reference TRBV18 and TRBJ2-2 provide the parts outside the CDR3, is NAGVMQNPRHLVRRRGQEARLRCSPMKGHSHVYWYRQLPEEGLKFMVYLQKENIIDESGMPKERFSAEFPKEGPSILRIQQVVRGDSAAYFCASSRQRGRNTGELFFGEGSRLTVL.

The genes are TRBV6-1 and TRBJ2-7; D is perhaps TRBD1 or TRBD2 (5 bases each). V dropped 7 bases and J dropped 1 base, with 17 bases sitting between them. Per germline, CDR1 MNHNS and CDR2 SASEGT. The CDR3 loop spans 15 amino acids. CDR3 sequence: CASNAGARYSYEQYF. Here the CDR3 DNA reads TGTGCCAGCAATGCCGGGGCGAGATATTCCTACGAGCAGTACTTC.

This clonotype was recorded many times. The gene calls are TRBV4-1 and TRBJ1-2; D not resolved. The length of the CDR3 is 15 residues. V was shortened by 0 bases and J by 5 bases, with 13 bases between the two germline ends. The germline gives CDR1 MGHRA, CDR2 YSYEKL. DNA of the CDR3: TGCGCCAGCAGCCAAGAGAGAGCCTCGGGGTATGGCTACACCTTC. Its protein is CASSQERASGYGYTF.

In its sample, this clonotype was seen many times. The genes are TRBV7-2 and TRBJ2-7; 8 bases match TRBD2. The CDR3 is 13 residues long. Unmatched junction bases numbered 3, after V lost 5 bases and J lost 3 bases. The germline gives CDR1 SGHTA, CDR2 FQGNSA. DNA for the CDR3: TGTGCCAGCAGCGATCGGGGGGGCTACGAGCAGTACTTC. Translation gives CASSDRGGYEQYF.

This clonotype was counted a few times. This could be a read error, since a much larger clone is one nucleotide away. The V call is TRBV29-1, the J call TRBJ2-7; 7 bases match TRBD1. Germline CDR1 and CDR2: SQVTM and ANQGSEA. CDR3 length: 12 residues. V trimming: 8 bases; J trimming: 5 bases; junction bases outside the gene matches: 9. The CDR3 DNA is TGCAGCACAAAGACAGGGAGCGACGAGCAGTACTTC. Translation: CSTKTGSDEQYF.

The rearrangement links TRBV2 to TRBJ1-2; D not resolved. This CDR3 contains 16 residues. CDR1 SNHLY and CDR2 FYNNEI come from the germline V gene. V was clipped by 5 bases and J by 6 bases, with 22 bases between them. The CDR3 is CASSREASGSSHGYTF. The CDR3 nucleotides are TGTGCCAGCAGTCGTGAGGCATCGGGCAGTTCGCATGGCTACACCTTC.

This clonotype was found many times. J is TRBJ1-6 and V is TRBV6-5, with TRBD1 matching 8 bases. This CDR3 contains 15 residues. Per germline, CDR1 MNHEY and CDR2 SVGAGI. Trimming at V came to 5 bases and at J to 6 bases, leaving 6 bases not matched to a gene. CDR3 amino acids: CASSPPGQVNSPLHF. The CDR3 DNA reads TGTGCCAGCAGTCCTCCGGGACAGGTTAATTCACCCCTCCACTTT.

The V gene is TRBV20-1, the J gene TRBJ2-7; D not certain. Trimming removed 6 bases from V and 1 base from J, with 19 bases in between. The germline V gene has CDR1 DFQATT and CDR2 SNEGSKA (reference sequence). The CDR3 extends over 15 amino acids. The chain's CDR3 is CSAGPISLQSYEQYF. CDR3 bases: TGCAGTGCCGGTCCTATTTCGTTACAATCCTACGAGCAGTACTTC.

This clonotype was seen at least ten times. The chain is built from TRBV9 and TRBJ1-2, with 9 bases aligning to TRBD1. Unmatched junction bases numbered 7, after V lost 3 bases and J lost 7 bases. The CDR3 loop spans 14 amino acids. Germline assignment: CDR1 SGDLS and CDR2 YYNGEE. CDR3 residues: CASSDTTGGTGYTF. CDR3 coding DNA: TGTGCCAGCAGCGACACCACAGGGGGCACTGGCTACACCTTC.

Ten or more counts support this clonotype. This chain links TRBV28 with TRBJ1-1; possible D gene TRBD1, 5 bases. This CDR3 region has 14 residues. CDR1 and CDR2 (germline): MDHEN, SYDVKM. V was clipped by 6 bases and J by 3 bases, with 14 bases between them. The CDR3 DNA follows: TGTGCCAGCAGCCGGGACCAAGGGGACACTGAAGCTTTCTTT. The encoded protein is CASSRDQGDTEAFF.

This clonotype has a handful of counts. V and J are TRBV6-1 and TRBJ2-3; the D gene is possibly TRBD1 (5 bases). Germline V CDR1 and CDR2: MNHNS, SASEGT. Trimming removed 2 bases from V and 4 bases from J, with 10 bases in between. CDR3 length: 14 residues. CDR3 coding DNA: TGTGCCAGCAGTGAAACGTGGGGCTCAGATACGCAGTATTTT. The encoded protein is CASSETWGSDTQYF.

This clonotype occurred many times. The rearrangement joins TRBV6-2 or TRBV6-3 to TRBJ2-5; perhaps TRBD1 as D (5 bases). The CDR3 sequence is 14 residues long. The V end was cut by 4 bases, the J end by 1 base, with 10 bases between. CDR1 MNHEY and CDR2 SVGEGT come from the germline V gene. CDR3 protein: CASSFMGLQETQYF. CDR3 coding DNA: TGTGCCAGCAGTTTCATGGGGCTCCAAGAGACCCAGTACTTC.

This clonotype was detected many times. Written as DNA, the CDR3 is TGTGCCAGCAGCTCCGGACAGGGCCGCTACGAGCAGTACTTC. Protein: CASSSGQGRYEQYF. The gene calls are TRBV5-6 and TRBJ2-7, with 8 bases aligning to TRBD1. The V gene end was trimmed by 3 bases and the J gene end by 3 bases; junction bases not matched to a gene: 5. CDR1 and CDR2 (germline): SGHDT, YYEEEE. The CDR3 is 14 residues long.

In its sample, this clonotype was seen many times. The V and J genes are TRBV15 and TRBJ1-1; no reliable D call. Trimming took off 0 bases at V and 1 base at J, with 12 bases between the two ends. Per germline, CDR1 LNHNV and CDR2 YYDKDF (reference sequence). The CDR3 runs 16 residues. Here the CDR3 reads CATSRDLSVGNTEAFF. CDR3 DNA: TGTGCCACCAGCAGAGACCTATCGGTGGGGAACACTGAAGCTTTCTTT.

This chain uses TRBV5-1 with TRBJ2-5; weak D call: TRBD2 (6 bases). V was trimmed by 4 bases and J by 5 bases, leaving 15 bases between them. This CDR3 comprises 14 residues. The V gene's germline CDR1 is SGHRS and CDR2 YFSETQ. The CDR3 DNA reads TGCGCCAGCAGCCCCCACTGGGGGAGGGAGACCCAGTACTTC. Translation: CASSPHWGRETQYF.

Comment on this clonotype: Given a much more abundant clone one base away, this may be a read error. J is TRBJ2-7 and V is TRBV3-1; D not certain. CDR1 is LGHDT and CDR2 is YNNKEL in the germline V gene (reference sequence). The CDR3 loop spans 11 amino acids. The CDR3 sequence is CANSQGSEQYF. The CDR3 DNA is TGTGCCAACAGCCAAGGCTCCGAGCAGTACTTC.

This clonotype was seen only a few times. This may stem from a read error, because a much larger clone lies one nucleotide away. This chain joins TRBV29-1 and TRBJ1-1; the D gene is possibly TRBD1 (6 bases). Per germline, CDR1 SQVTM and CDR2 ANQGSEA. Trimming cost V 4 bases and J 7 bases, with 13 bases left between them. The CDR3 has 12 amino acids. The CDR3 reads CSVVRGGGEAFF. The CDR3 DNA follows: TGCAGCGTTGTCAGGGGCGGGGGTGAAGCTTTCTTT.

This clonotype was seen at least ten times. The chain uses TRBV14 and TRBJ2-5; 8 bases line up with TRBD1. The CDR3 has 15 residues. Germline assignment: CDR1 SGHDN and CDR2 FVKESK. J gave up 4 bases and V 4 bases, and 8 bases lay outside the gene matches. The DNA for the CDR3 is TGTGCCAGCAGCCCGAGTGACACAGGGGGAGAGACCCAGTACTTC. Its translation is CASSPSDTGGETQYF. Based on the CDR3 plus reference TRBV14 and TRBJ2-5, the full variable domain is EAGVTQFPSHSVIEKGQTVTLRCDPISGHDNLYWYRRVMGKEIKFLLHFVKESKQDESGMPNNRFLAERTGGTYSTLKVQPAELEDSGVYFCASSPSDTGGETQYFGPGTRLLVL.

There are many counts of this clonotype. V and J are TRBV12-3 or TRBV12-4 and TRBJ2-5; weak D call: TRBD2 (5 bases). V was trimmed by 2 bases and J by 6 bases, leaving 10 bases between them. This CDR3 region has 13 residues. CDR3 region: CASSLPDWKTQYF. CDR3 DNA: TGTGCCAGCAGTTTACCGGACTGGAAGACCCAGTACTTC.

This clonotype was counted ten times or more. The rearrangement joins TRBV12-3 or TRBV12-4 to TRBJ1-5; weak D call: TRBD1 (5 bases). Trimming shortened V by 6 bases and J by 6 bases, and 12 bases separated the two germline ends. The CDR3 sequence is 13 residues long. As DNA, the CDR3 is TGTGCCAGCAGCTGGTCAGGGCCTCAGCCCCAGCATTTT. It is translated as CASSWSGPQPQHF.